One sample yielded the 23 T cell receptor beta chains listed below, sequenced in a study of regulatory T cells in long-lasting Graves disease. CDR3-region Arm-PCR and iRepertoire HTBI primers produced the TCR beta libraries. From the multiplex PCR reads, TCRdb called clonotypes with MiXCR, one entry per CDR3 protein. This sample yields some 470,000 distinct CDR3 sequences, of which under 25% are seen a single time; roughly 6.9% belongs to the top ten. Time point noted: persistent/refractory GD, antithyroid drugs over 5 years with positive TRAb. From PBMCs, RNA was extracted and then used to make the TCR library. Sequencing was performed on peripheral blood mononuclear cells (PBMCs), taken when the disease was refractory, from a patient treated with antithyroid drugs. These TCRs come from a female donor with Graves disease.

The chain has TRBV20-1 and TRBJ2-7, with 10 bases aligning to TRBD2. J gave up 4 bases and V 4 bases, and 7 bases lay outside the gene matches. CDR1 and CDR2 from the germline V gene are DFQATT and SNEGSKA (reference sequence). This CDR3 contains 14 residues. The CDR3, as DNA: TGCAGTGCTACCGAGCGGGGGGGCAATTACGAGCAGTACTTC. It encodes CSATERGGNYEQYF.

This clonotype was seen more than once but under ten times. A much larger clone differs from this one at a single base, so this may be a read error. The chain joins TRBV6-1 to TRBJ2-7, with 9 bases lining up with TRBD1. Germline CDR1 reads MNHNS; CDR2 reads SASEGT. The CDR3 is made up of 14 amino acids. Unmatched junction bases numbered 8, after V lost 6 bases and J lost 5 bases. The CDR3 sequence is CASSPGTGFHEQYF. CDR3 DNA sequence: TGTGCCAGCAGCCCCGGGACAGGGTTCCACGAGCAGTACTTC.

In its sample, this clonotype was seen many times. In DNA form, the CDR3 reads TGTGCCAGCGGCGATACAGGGCCCGACACTGAAGCTTTCTTT. Translated, it gives CASGDTGPDTEAFF. The rearrangement joins TRBV15 to TRBJ1-1; weak D call: TRBD1 (6 bases). From germline, CDR1 is LNHNV and CDR2 YYDKDF (reference sequence). V was cut by 10 bases and J by 3 bases, with 18 bases left in between. The CDR3 totals 14 residues.

The chain links TRBV7-9 to TRBJ1-2; TRBD1 matches at 9 bases. Losses at the gene ends were 4 bases for V and 8 bases for J; bases not matched to a gene: 5. Per germline, CDR1 SEHNR and CDR2 FQNEAQ (reference sequence). CDR3 length equals 13 residues. The CDR3 region has the DNA TGTGCCAGCAGCTCAATAGGACAGGGGGGCTACACCTTC. Its protein is CASSSIGQGGYTF.

This clonotype has a count of ten or more. This chain connects TRBV7-9 to TRBJ1-1; D gene uncertain. Germline lookup yields CDR1 SEHNR and CDR2 FQNEAQ (reference sequence). The CDR3 has 13 amino acids. V gave up 5 bases and J gave up 5 bases, with 12 bases separating them. CDR3 in amino acids: CASSRTTGTEAFF. The CDR3 bases are TGTGCCAGCAGCCGCACGACGGGAACTGAAGCTTTCTTT.

In this sample, this clonotype turned up a few times. CDR3 coding DNA: TGTGCCAGCAGTTCATACAGTGGAGAAGGACAGCCCTACGAGCAGTACTTC. As protein: CASSSYSGEGQPYEQYF. The chain employs TRBV28 and TRBJ2-7; TRBD1 might be the D (6 bases). The CDR3 length is 17 residues. Trimming cost V 4 bases and J 2 bases, with 21 bases left between them. Germline V CDR1 and CDR2: MDHEN, SYDVKM. The full variable domain, in which reference TRBV28 and TRBJ2-7 provide the parts outside the CDR3, is DVKVTQSSRYLVKRTGEKVFLECVQDMDHENMFWYRQDPGLGLRLIYFSYDVKMKEKGDIPEGYSVSREKKERFSLILESASTNQTSMYLCASSSYSGEGQPYEQYFGPGTRLTVT.

The rearrangement links TRBV3-1 to TRBJ1-1; D is unresolved. The germline V gene encodes CDR1 LGHDT and CDR2 YNNKEL (reference sequence). Trimming shortened V by 1 base and J by 4 bases, and 13 bases separated the two germline ends. The CDR3 is made up of 15 amino acids. In DNA, the CDR3 is TGTGCCAGCAGCCAAGGGTTGGGTCGGGGCACTGAAGCTTTCTTT. This sequence encodes CASSQGLGRGTEAFF.

There are many counts of this clonotype. V is TRBV6-5 and J is TRBJ2-7, with TRBD2 matching 13 bases. Trimming removed 4 bases from V and 2 bases from J; junction bases left unmatched: 8. CDR3 length: 17 amino acids. The germline gives CDR1 MNHEY, CDR2 SVGAGI. CDR3 nucleotides: TGTGCCAGCAGTTCCGGGACTAGCGGGGCCCTAACCTACGAGCAGTACTTC. Translation: CASSSGTSGALTYEQYF.

Ten or more counts support this clonotype. The chain uses TRBV28 and TRBJ1-1; D is perhaps TRBD1 (6 bases). The germline V gene has CDR1 MDHEN and CDR2 SYDVKM. Trimming shortened V by 6 bases and J by 1 base, and 12 bases separated the two germline ends. The CDR3 is 14 residues long. This CDR3 is CASSDRWTNTEAFF. The CDR3 DNA reads as TGTGCCAGCAGCGACAGGTGGACGAACACTGAAGCTTTCTTT.

This clonotype occurred many times. The chain combines TRBV12-3 or TRBV12-4 with TRBJ1-1; 8 positions agree with TRBD1. This CDR3 is built from 14 residues. The J segment lost 5 bases and the V segment lost 6 bases, leaving 8 bases of the junction unmatched. CDR3 amino acids: CASSPRGPGTEAFF. The CDR3, as DNA: TGTGCCAGCAGCCCCAGGGGGCCAGGAACTGAAGCTTTCTTT.

The gene calls are TRBV30 and TRBJ1-5; 7 nucleotides match TRBD1. The CDR3 has 15 amino acids. Germline-derived CDR1 and CDR2 are GTSNPN and SVGIG (reference sequence). V shed 5 bases, J shed 0 bases, and the junction held 7 bases outside the gene matches. The CDR3 DNA reads TGTGCCTGGGGAGACAGGGTTTATAGCAATCAGCCCCAGCATTTT. Its protein product is CAWGDRVYSNQPQHF.

The J gene is TRBJ1-1, the V gene TRBV6-5, with a tentative D call TRBD1 (5 bases). There are 14 residues in the CDR3. Trimming removed 4 bases at V and 4 bases at J, with 13 bases between. Germline V gives CDR1 MNHEY, CDR2 SVGAGI. The CDR3 loop reads CASSWMQGGTEAFF. The CDR3 nucleotides read TGTGCCAGCAGTTGGATGCAGGGTGGCACTGAAGCTTTCTTT.

This clonotype was picked up many times. The V call is TRBV20-1, the J call TRBJ2-2, with 10 bases lining up with TRBD2. This CDR3 is built from 14 residues. J was trimmed by 5 bases and V by 5 bases; bases with no gene match: 5. Germline CDR1 is DFQATT and CDR2 is SNEGSKA (reference sequence). CDR3 sequence: CSALAGALTGELFF. DNA of the CDR3: TGCAGTGCTCTAGCGGGAGCGTTAACCGGGGAGCTGTTTTTT.

This clonotype was seen ten or more times. This chain joins TRBV3-1 and TRBJ2-5; the D is unclear. The CDR3 runs to 13 residues. CDR1 and CDR2 (germline): LGHDT, YNNKEL (reference sequence). V was pared by 4 bases and J by 5 bases, with 11 bases between. CDR3 DNA sequence: TGTGCCAGCAGCCTCTTTGCGGAGGAGACCCAGTACTTC. This codes for CASSLFAEETQYF.

This clonotype has more than one count but fewer than ten. The rearrangement uses TRBV3-1 and TRBJ2-7; the D is unclear. Trimming stripped 0 bases from V and 2 bases from J, with 14 bases between. The CDR3 is made up of 16 amino acids. Germline V gene data show CDR1 as LGHDT and CDR2 as YNNKEL (reference sequence). CDR3 nucleotide sequence: TGTGCCAGCAGCCAAGATCGGCGGCCAGGAACCTACGAGCAGTACTTC. It is translated as CASSQDRRPGTYEQYF.

This chain joins TRBV20-1 and TRBJ2-7; TRBD2 matches 11 bases. V trimming: 1 base; J trimming: 0 bases; junction bases outside the gene matches: 14. The germline V gene encodes CDR1 DFQATT and CDR2 SNEGSKA (reference sequence). The CDR3 consists of 19 residues. CDR3 protein: CSARAPIAGGPSYSYEQYF. The CDR3 coding sequence is TGCAGTGCTAGAGCCCCAATAGCGGGAGGGCCTAGTTACTCCTACGAGCAGTACTTC.

The V and J genes are TRBV6-5 and TRBJ1-1; weak D call: TRBD1 (5 bases). The germline V gene encodes CDR1 MNHEY and CDR2 SVGAGI. V was cut by 4 bases and J by 1 base, with 10 bases left in between. This CDR3 has 14 amino acids. CDR3 nucleotides: TGTGCCAGCAGTTTACAGGTGGAGAACACTGAAGCTTTCTTT. This translates into CASSLQVENTEAFF.

V is TRBV6-1 and J is TRBJ2-1; tentative D call: TRBD1 (5 bases). This CDR3 region has 14 residues. Germline V gene lookup returns CDR1 MNHNS and CDR2 SASEGT. Trimming shortened V by 7 bases and J by 0 bases, and 10 bases separated the two germline ends. Here the CDR3 DNA reads TGTGCCAGCAAGGGGCTAGACTCCTACAATGAGCAGTTCTTC. Translation gives CASKGLDSYNEQFF.

This sequence joins TRBV5-6 and TRBJ1-5; TRBD1 matches 9 bases. The germline V gene encodes CDR1 SGHDT and CDR2 YYEEEE. V trimming: 0 bases; J trimming: 2 bases; junction bases outside the gene matches: 9. The CDR3 length is 18 residues. Written as DNA, the CDR3 is TGTGCCAGCAGCTTGGTAGGGACAGGGCAGTGGGGCAATCAGCCCCAGCATTTT. This gives the protein CASSLVGTGQWGNQPQHF.

This chain links TRBV19 with TRBJ1-1; 7 bases are a match to TRBD1. CDR1 and CDR2 (germline): LNHDA, SQIVND (reference sequence). The length of the CDR3 is 14 residues. With 3 bases clipped from V and 4 bases from J, the junction kept 5 bases outside the gene matches. The CDR3, as DNA: TGTGCCAGTAGTATCGCAGGGGGTCTCACTGAAGCTTTCTTT. It is translated as CASSIAGGLTEAFF.

CDR3 in amino acids: CASSLVVGRYKGENTEAFF. CDR3 in DNA: TGTGCCAGCAGCTTGGTGGTGGGCAGGTACAAGGGGGAGAACACTGAAGCTTTCTTT. The V gene is TRBV11-2, the J gene TRBJ1-1; D might be TRBD1 (6 bases). V shed 3 bases and J shed 1 base, with 24 bases lying between them. CDR1 is SGHAT, CDR2 FQNNGV, per germline. This CDR3 is 19 amino acids long.

In its sample, this clonotype was seen many times. V usage is TRBV3-1 and J usage is TRBJ2-7; maybe TRBD1 (5 bases). The CDR3 is 13 residues long. Trimming removed 1 base from V and 4 bases from J, with 8 bases in between. Germline CDR1 is LGHDT and CDR2 is YNNKEL (reference sequence). CDR3 DNA: TGTGCCAGCAGCCAAGGTAGGGGATACGAGCAGTACTTC. Translating it yields CASSQGRGYEQYF.

The chain employs TRBV13 and TRBJ1-1; 10 nucleotides match TRBD1. The germline V gene encodes CDR1 PRHDT and CDR2 FYEKMQ (reference sequence). V lost 2 bases and J lost 5; bases outside the gene matches: 11. The CDR3 contains 17 residues. DNA of the CDR3: TGTGCCAGCAGCTTACGCGGGACAGGGGCCCAGGGTACTGAAGCTTTCTTT. This encodes CASSLRGTGAQGTEAFF. The complete variable domain, with remaining parts taken from reference TRBV13 and TRBJ1-1, reads AAGVIQSPRHLIKEKRETATLKCYPIPRHDTVYWYQQGPGQDPQFLISFYEKMQSDKGSIPDRFSAQQFSDYHSELNMSSLELGDSALYFCASSLRGTGAQGTEAFFGQGTRLTVV.